These 5 T cell receptor beta chains share one sample of origin, sequenced in a study of patients and donors after allogeneic stem cell transplantation (dated by TCRdb to 2020 to 2021). Libraries were made using RT-PCR. Sequencing was carried out with a NextSeq 550. TCRdb passed the public sequencing reads through fastp at Q25 and MiXCR, retaining productive beta sequences. Rows are unified per CDR3 protein, each entry keeping the most common DNA and genes. This sample has some 960,000 distinct CDR3 sequences in its table, and roughly 18% of those were observed once. The top ten constitute roughly 6% of the sample. The sample was blood, either unsorted or a sorted T cell fraction (not recorded which). Source of these receptors: a human donor who was either an allogeneic HSCT recipient or a stem cell or donor lymphocyte infusion donor (not recorded which). It is not recorded whose cells these are; they may come from a transplant donor.

This clonotype was recorded a few times. CDR3 in amino acids: CAISEGQTRSTEAFF. The DNA of the CDR3 is TGTGCCATCAGTGAAGGACAAACTCGGTCCACTGAAGCTTTCTTT. The chain couples TRBV10-3 to TRBJ1-1; possible D gene TRBD1, 5 bases. The CDR3 is 15 residues long. CDR1 and CDR2 from the germline V gene are ENHRY and SYGVKD. V was pared by 3 bases and J by 4 bases, with 15 bases between.

This clonotype was seen more than once but under ten times. The chain employs TRBV14 and TRBJ2-3; D uncertain. CDR1 SGHDN and CDR2 FVKESK come from the germline V gene. CDR3 length equals 16 residues. V was trimmed by 3 bases and J by 1 base, leaving 14 bases between them. Here the CDR3 reads CASSHPTRRGTDTQYF. CDR3 nucleotides: TGTGCCAGCAGCCACCCGACAAGGCGCGGCACAGATACGCAGTATTTT. The full variable domain, in which reference TRBV14 and TRBJ2-3 provide the parts outside the CDR3, is EAGVTQFPSHSVIEKGQTVTLRCDPISGHDNLYWYRRVMGKEIKFLLHFVKESKQDESGMPNNRFLAERTGGTYSTLKVQPAELEDSGVYFCASSHPTRRGTDTQYFGPGTRLTVL.

This clonotype showed up just a few times. The chain recombines TRBV5-1 with TRBJ1-6; 7 nucleotides match TRBD1. The CDR3 runs to 18 residues. Per the germline V gene, CDR1 is SGHRS and CDR2 is YFSETQ. V lost 0 bases, J lost 10 bases, and 16 bases stayed unmatched. The CDR3 DNA follows: TGCGCCAGCAGCTTGGCCGAGGGGGCGAAGCCCCTTCAATCACCCCTCCACTTT. Translating it yields CASSLAEGAKPLQSPLHF.

A few counts support this clonotype. Here the CDR3 reads CASTSDRAFYNSPLHF. CDR3 nucleotide sequence: TGTGCCAGCACCTCAGACAGGGCTTTCTATAATTCACCCCTCCACTTT. The gene calls are TRBV6-1 and TRBJ1-6; 7 nucleotides agree with TRBD1. The trim removed 7 bases at V and 3 bases at J, leaving 9 bases unmatched. Germline V lookup: CDR1 MNHNS, CDR2 SASEGT. The CDR3 loop spans 16 amino acids.

In its sample, this clonotype was seen a few times. In DNA, the CDR3 is TGCAGCGTTGAGAAGGGAAAGGGCACTGAAGCTTTCTTT. Protein: CSVEKGKGTEAFF. This rearrangement joins TRBV29-1 to TRBJ1-1; D not certain. The CDR3 is made up of 13 amino acids. V shed 3 bases and J shed 4 bases, with 12 bases lying between them. Germline CDR1 is SQVTM and CDR2 is ANQGSEA.